The 19 T cell receptor beta chains in this list originate from one sample, sequenced in a study of shared clonotypes between healthy human individuals. Method: immunoSEQ multiplex PCR; TCRdb's copy keeps in-frame clones and lacks some. Among 2,500,000 or so clones listed, 85% to 95% were seen once. The sequencing sample was made of naive CD4+ T cells from PBMCs. As to subset: CD45RA+ positively selected. The receptors originated from a man aged 18 to 30 in good health. Some clones in this sample may be carry-over from other donors' samples.

The chain uses TRBV7-9 and TRBJ1-2, with D possibly being TRBD1 (5 bases). The germline V gene has CDR1 SEHNR and CDR2 FQNEAQ (reference sequence). The CDR3 is made up of 16 amino acids. The V and J ends lost 2 bases and 2 bases respectively, with 15 bases between them. In DNA form, the CDR3 reads TGTGCCAGCAGCTTATCCGGGACGCTTTCGAACTATGGCTACACCTTC. As protein: CASSLSGTLSNYGYTF.

The gene calls are TRBV9 and TRBJ1-2; D remains unclear. V lost 4 bases and J 8 bases, leaving 18 bases between the germline ends. Germline-derived CDR1 and CDR2 are SGDLS and YYNGEE. The CDR3 loop spans 14 amino acids. CDR3 sequence (DNA): TGTGCCAGCAGCCCCAGGACCGGAAGGAGCGGCTACACCTTC. Its protein product is CASSPRTGRSGYTF.

This chain links TRBV4-2 with TRBJ2-7; 10 nucleotides agree with TRBD2. After removal of 1 base from V and 6 bases from J, the junction contained 15 bases not matched to a gene. This CDR3 has 18 amino acids. CDR1 and CDR2 from the germline V gene are LGHNA and YNFKEQ. CDR3: CASSQVSLAGVQTPEQYF. The CDR3, as DNA: TGTGCCAGCAGCCAAGTAAGCCTAGCGGGAGTCCAAACCCCCGAGCAGTACTTC.

J is TRBJ2-3 and V is TRBV9; D gene ambiguous. The V and J ends lost 5 bases and 2 bases respectively, with 18 bases between them. CDR1 is SGDLS and CDR2 is YYNGEE in the germline V gene. This CDR3 has 16 residues. CDR3 loop: CASRSTRGYYTDTQYF. The CDR3 DNA follows: TGTGCCAGCAGATCAACCCGCGGCTATTACACAGATACGCAGTATTTT. Using reference TRBV9 and TRBJ2-3 for the parts outside the CDR3, the full variable domain is DSGVTQTPKHLITATGQRVTLRCSPRSGDLSVYWYQQSLDQGLQFLIQYYNGEERAKGNILERFSAQQFPDLHSELNLSSLELGDSALYFCASRSTRGYYTDTQYFGPGTRLTVL.

J is TRBJ2-3 and V is TRBV9, with D perhaps TRBD1 or TRBD2 (5 bases each). This CDR3 has 14 residues. V lost 1 base and J lost 4, with 10 bases in between. Germline V gives CDR1 SGDLS, CDR2 YYNGEE. The CDR3 nucleotides read TGTGCCAGCAGCGTACAGACGGGGCCAGATACGCAGTATTTT. It codes for CASSVQTGPDTQYF.

The chain recombines TRBV5-1 with TRBJ2-5; possible D gene TRBD2, 7 bases. Deletions cut 6 bases from V and 6 bases from J, with 18 bases between. This CDR3 spans 14 amino acids. From germline, CDR1 is SGHRS and CDR2 YFSETQ. CDR3 nucleotides: TGCGCCAGCATGGGAGGCGGGGGCGCGCAGACCCAGTACTTC. Protein sequence: CASMGGGGAQTQYF. Looking up the rest from reference TRBV5-1 and TRBJ2-5 gives the full variable domain: KAGVTQTPRYLIKTRGQQVTLSCSPISGHRSVSWYQQTPGQGLQFLFEYFSETQRNKGNFPGRFSGRQFSNSRSEMNVSTLELGDSALYLCASMGGGGAQTQYFGPGTRLLVL.

The rearrangement joins TRBV5-8 to TRBJ2-5, with D possibly TRBD2 on 6 matching bases. V lost 2 bases, J lost 2 bases, and 13 bases lay in between. The CDR3 runs 15 residues. The germline gives CDR1 SGHTS, CDR2 YDEGEE. Here the CDR3 reads CASSFGGQPQETQYF. CDR3 nucleotide sequence: TGTGCCAGCAGCTTCGGGGGTCAGCCACAAGAGACCCAGTACTTC.

This sequence joins TRBV7-2 and TRBJ2-1, with a possible D match to TRBD2 (6 bases). Per germline, CDR1 SGHTA and CDR2 FQGNSA. This CDR3 is built from 13 residues. The germline V and J ends were trimmed by 4 bases and 9 bases, with 13 bases remaining between them. The CDR3 sequence: CASSSLARGEQFF. The DNA for the CDR3 is TGTGCCAGCAGCTCACTAGCCCGCGGTGAGCAGTTCTTC.

This chain connects TRBV9 to TRBJ1-4; D is unclear. There are 15 residues in the CDR3. Trimming pared 2 bases from V and 3 bases from J, leaving 11 bases between. CDR1 is SGDLS, CDR2 YYNGEE, per germline. CDR3 coding DNA: TGTGCCAGCAGCGTCCGACCGGGATCTAATGAAAAACTGTTTTTT. Translating gives CASSVRPGSNEKLFF. Full variable domain (outside the CDR3, taken from reference TRBV9 and TRBJ1-4): DSGVTQTPKHLITATGQRVTLRCSPRSGDLSVYWYQQSLDQGLQFLIQYYNGEERAKGNILERFSAQQFPDLHSELNLSSLELGDSALYFCASSVRPGSNEKLFFGSGTQLSVL.

As concerns this clone: The same CDR3 is also encoded by other DNA sequences in this sample. V and J are TRBV5-1 and TRBJ2-7, with D uncertain. CDR1 and CDR2 (germline): SGHRS, YFSETQ. This CDR3 spans 13 amino acids. V lost 4 bases to trimming and J lost 0 bases, with 8 bases between them. The CDR3 spells CASSLTDSYEQYF. The CDR3 bases are TGCGCCAGCAGCCTGACGGACTCCTACGAGCAGTACTTC.

This clone was detected a few times. In DNA, the CDR3 is TGTGCCAGCAGCGAAACGACAGGGGACCTTTGGGGAGGAAACACCATATATTTT. It translates to CASSETTGDLWGGNTIYF. V is TRBV4-2 and J is TRBJ1-3, with TRBD1 identical over 8 bases. J lost 4 bases, V lost 5 bases, and 16 bases had no gene match. The germline V gene encodes CDR1 LGHNA and CDR2 YNFKEQ. The CDR3 is 18 residues long.

The chain is built from TRBV28 and TRBJ1-4; D is unresolved. Between the trimmed V and J ends, which lost 4 bases and 14 bases, there was a span of 14 bases. CDR1 is MDHEN and CDR2 is SYDVKM in the germline V gene. CDR3 size: 12 residues. The CDR3 region has the DNA TGTGCCAGCAGTTCCCCGCGGGAGGGCCTGTTTTTT. Its protein product is CASSSPREGLFF. The full variable domain, rest sourced from reference TRBV28 and TRBJ1-4, is DVKVTQSSRYLVKRTGEKVFLECVQDMDHENMFWYRQDPGLGLRLIYFSYDVKMKEKGDIPEGYSVSREKKERFSLILESASTNQTSMYLCASSSPREGLFFGSGTQLSVL.

V is TRBV14 and J is TRBJ1-2; 10 nucleotides match TRBD1. Germline V gene data show CDR1 as SGHDN and CDR2 as FVKESK. The CDR3 covers 16 residues. The junction had 7 bases not matched to a gene; V was cut back by 3 bases and J by 3 bases. The CDR3 loop reads CASSQLDRGRYYGYTF. CDR3 sequence (DNA): TGTGCCAGCAGCCAGCTCGACAGGGGGCGGTACTATGGCTACACCTTC. Based on the CDR3 plus reference TRBV14 and TRBJ1-2, the full variable domain is EAGVTQFPSHSVIEKGQTVTLRCDPISGHDNLYWYRRVMGKEIKFLLHFVKESKQDESGMPNNRFLAERTGGTYSTLKVQPAELEDSGVYFCASSQLDRGRYYGYTFGSGTRLTVV.

The chain employs TRBV5-4 and TRBJ2-3; 9 nucleotides line up with TRBD2. Trimming removed 4 bases from V and 1 base from J; junction bases left unmatched: 4. Germline CDR1 SGHNT, CDR2 YYREEE (reference sequence). This CDR3 has 15 amino acids. Here the CDR3 reads CASSTTSGGTDTQYF. CDR3 DNA sequence: TGTGCCAGCAGCACGACTAGCGGAGGCACAGATACGCAGTATTTT. The full variable domain, rest sourced from reference TRBV5-4 and TRBJ2-3, is ETGVTQSPTHLIKTRGQQVTLRCSSQSGHNTVSWYQQALGQGPQFIFQYYREEENGRGNFPPRFSGLQFPNYSSELNVNALELDDSALYLCASSTTSGGTDTQYFGPGTRLTVL.

In this sample, this clone turned up a few times. This chain connects TRBV7-9 to TRBJ1-2; no firm D call. Germline V lookup: CDR1 SEHNR, CDR2 FQNEAQ (reference sequence). Trimming shortened V by 0 bases and J by 5 bases, and 13 bases separated the two germline ends. The CDR3 is made up of 15 amino acids. The CDR3 spells CASSLAMAGGYGYTF. The CDR3 DNA reads as TGTGCCAGCAGCTTAGCTATGGCAGGAGGTTATGGCTACACCTTC.

V gene TRBV19 combines with J gene TRBJ1-2; no reliable D call. CDR1 is LNHDA, CDR2 SQIVND, per germline (reference sequence). V lost 3 bases, J lost 2 bases, and 13 bases lay in between. This CDR3 has 15 residues. CDR3 sequence reads: CASSIGGTQNYGYTF. The CDR3 DNA reads as TGTGCCAGTAGTATTGGCGGCACTCAAAACTATGGCTACACCTTC.

The genes are TRBV10-2 and TRBJ2-2, with D perhaps matching TRBD2 (6 bases). Germline CDR1 and CDR2: WSHSY and SAAADI. Trimming left V 2 bases short and J 0 bases short, with 10 bases between. The CDR3 sequence is 16 residues long. In nucleotides, the CDR3 is TGCGCCAGCAGTGAGCCATTAGCGGCGAACACCGGGGAGCTGTTTTTT. Amino acids: CASSEPLAANTGELFF.

In regard to this clone: The same CDR3 arises from other DNA sequences in this sample as well. The V and J genes are TRBV4-1 and TRBJ2-7; a weak D match, TRBD1 (7 bases). Trimming removed 1 base at V and 0 bases at J, with 10 bases between. CDR3 size: 15 residues. CDR1 MGHRA and CDR2 YSYEKL come from the germline V gene. The CDR3 bases are TGCGCCAGCAGCCAAGGACAGGGAGGCTCCTACGAGCAGTACTTC. Protein: CASSQGQGGSYEQYF.

V is TRBV7-9 and J is TRBJ1-1; no reliable D call. Trimming left V 1 base short and J 7 bases short, with 13 bases between. The length of the CDR3 is 14 residues. Germline values: CDR1 SEHNR, CDR2 FQNEAQ (reference sequence). This CDR3 is CASSLEVQKIEAFF. In nucleotides, the CDR3 is TGTGCCAGCAGCTTAGAGGTTCAGAAGATTGAAGCTTTCTTT.